One and the same sample provided the 4 T cell receptor beta chains below, sequenced in a study of blood T cell repertoires in COVID-19. The assay was immunoSEQ multiplex PCR, and TCRdb's table has in-frame clones only and misses some. The sample carries 200,000 to 250,000 clones, approximately 80% recorded once. The sequenced sample consisted of peripheral blood. Every receptor here comes from a man at least 80 years old with acute or convalescent COVID-19.

V is TRBV5-1 and J is TRBJ2-6; the D gene is possibly TRBD2 (6 bases). V was cut by 1 base and J by 4 bases, with 9 bases left in between. Germline V gene data show CDR1 as SGHRS and CDR2 as YFSETQ. The CDR3 totals 15 residues. CDR3 sequence reads: CASSLSGFGANVLTF. In DNA form, the CDR3 reads TGCGCCAGCAGCTTGAGCGGGTTCGGGGCCAACGTCCTGACTTTC.

The genes are TRBV7-2 and TRBJ2-7; 7 nucleotides match TRBD1. V was pared by 5 bases and J by 3 bases, with 10 bases of the junction left unmatched. Germline V gives CDR1 SGHTA, CDR2 FQGNSA. The CDR3 spans 15 residues. This chain's CDR3 is CASSLNPTGDYEQYF. CDR3 sequence (DNA): TGTGCCAGCAGCCTAAACCCTACAGGGGACTACGAGCAGTACTTC. Full variable domain (missing parts from reference TRBV7-2 and TRBJ2-7): GAGVSQSPSNKVTEKGKDVELRCDPISGHTALYWYRQSLGQGLEFLIYFQGNSAPDKSGLPSDRFSAERTGGSVSTLTIQRTQQEDSAVYLCASSLNPTGDYEQYFGPGTRLTVT.

The gene calls are TRBV6-1 and TRBJ1-2; D remains ambiguous. The CDR3 runs to 14 residues. Trimming left V 2 bases short and J 6 bases short, with 13 bases between. CDR1 is MNHNS, CDR2 SASEGT, per germline. DNA for the CDR3: TGTGCCAGCAGTGAAAGGGAGACGCTCCATGGCTACACCTTC. It codes for CASSERETLHGYTF.

The chain has TRBV9 and TRBJ1-2; 7 positions agree with TRBD1. Germline values: CDR1 SGDLS, CDR2 YYNGEE. With 0 bases clipped from V and 7 bases from J, the junction kept 6 bases outside the gene matches. The CDR3 extends over 14 amino acids. CDR3 residues: CASSVGRSGGGYTF. In nucleotides, the CDR3 is TGTGCCAGCAGCGTAGGTCGGTCAGGGGGTGGCTACACCTTC.